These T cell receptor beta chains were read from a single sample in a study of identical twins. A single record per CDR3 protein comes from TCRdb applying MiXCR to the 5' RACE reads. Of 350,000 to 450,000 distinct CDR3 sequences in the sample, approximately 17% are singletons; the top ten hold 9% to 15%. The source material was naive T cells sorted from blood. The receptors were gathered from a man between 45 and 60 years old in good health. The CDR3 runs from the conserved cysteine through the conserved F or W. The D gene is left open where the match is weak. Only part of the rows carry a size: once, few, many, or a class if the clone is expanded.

TGTGCCAGCAGGTCCCGGAGGGTGCTACCCTCCTACGAGCAGTACTTC CASRSRRVLPSYEQYF . TRBJ2-7 . TRBV7-2
TGCAGTGCTAGATTGTATAATGAAGCTTTCTTT CSARLYNEAFF few TRBJ1-1 . TRBV20-1
TGCGCCAGCAGCCGGGGACAGGCAAGCTCTGGGGCCAACGTCCTGACTTTC CASSRGQASSGANVLTF . TRBJ2-6 TRBD1 TRBV5-1
TGTGCCAGCAGTCTCAGGACAACAAACGTCCTGACTTTC CASSLRTTNVLTF . TRBJ2-6 . TRBV27
TGTGCCAGCAGCCATCGTCGACAGGGCGCCTACGAGCAGTACTTC CASSHRRQGAYEQYF . TRBJ2-7 TRBD1 TRBV3-1
TGTGCCAGCTCACTCTCCTGGGATTTCGACGAGCAGTACTTC CASSLSWDFDEQYF . TRBJ2-7 . TRBV18
TGTGCCAGCAGCCGTTGGACAGGGAGGAGCAATCAGCCCCAGCATTTT CASSRWTGRSNQPQHF . TRBJ1-5 TRBD1 TRBV6-2/TRBV6-3
TGTGCCAGCAGCCGGATCCGGGACGCCAAAAACATTCAGTACTTC CASSRIRDAKNIQYF few TRBJ2-4 . TRBV11-2
TGTGCCAGCAGGGAGGACAGAATTGGGCCCCAGCATTTT CASREDRIGPQHF few TRBJ1-5 . TRBV27
TGCGCCAGCAGCCAAGATCTGGTTGCCTTTGAGCAGTTCTTC CASSQDLVAFEQFF many TRBJ2-1 . TRBV4-3
TGTGCCAGCTCACCCTCCTACAATGAGCAGTTCTTC CASSPSYNEQFF many TRBJ2-1 . TRBV27
TGTGCCAGCAGCTCGACCTATAACACTGAAGCTTTCTTT CASSSTYNTEAFF many TRBJ1-1 . TRBV7-9
TGTGCCACCAGCAGAGGACAGGGGGCGAGAATGGAGACCCAGTACTTC CATSRGQGARMETQYF few TRBJ2-5 TRBD1 TRBV15
TGTGCCAGCAGTTTACTCGGGGTTTCACCCCTCCACTTT CASSLLGVSPLHF many TRBJ1-6 . TRBV12-3/TRBV12-4
TGCGCCAGCAGCCAAGAGACAGCTTATGGCTACACCTTC CASSQETAYGYTF . TRBJ1-2 . TRBV4-3
TGTGCCAGCAGTTACCTAGCCGATGAGCAGTTCTTC CASSYLADEQFF . TRBJ2-1 . TRBV12-3/TRBV12-4
TGTGCCAGCAGTGAAGTGAGGGGTCAGCCCCAGCATTTT CASSEVRGQPQHF few TRBJ1-5 . TRBV6-1
TGCGCCAGCAGCCGGTACAGGGGGTACACCGGGGAGCTGTTTTTT CASSRYRGYTGELFF many TRBJ2-2 TRBD1 TRBV4-3
TGCGCCAGCAGTGAAGACAGGGTAGGTCAGCCCCAGCATTTT CASSEDRVGQPQHF few TRBJ1-5 TRBD1 TRBV10-2
TGTGCCAGCAGCTCTCCAGGGGAGGAGCAGTTCTTC CASSSPGEEQFF . TRBJ2-1 . TRBV7-8
TGCAGTGCTAGGACAGTCCAAGGCCCTGAAGCTTTCTTT CSARTVQGPEAFF many TRBJ1-1 . TRBV20-1
TGTGCCAGCAGTGAAAGGCCTCACCAGTACTTC CASSERPHQYF few TRBJ2-5 . TRBV25-1
TGTGCCAGCAGCCAGCGGGGGCCCAGCTCCTACGAGCAGTACTTC CASSQRGPSSYEQYF few TRBJ2-7 TRBD2 TRBV5-6
TGCAGTGCTAGAGATTCTAGCGGGTACTCCTACAATGAGCAGTTCTTC CSARDSSGYSYNEQFF many TRBJ2-1 TRBD2 TRBV20-1
TGTGCCAGCAGCCCGGGGGGACTCAGCTCCTACAATGAGCAGTTCTTC CASSPGGLSSYNEQFF . TRBJ2-1 TRBD2 TRBV9
TGCAGTGCTAGAGATGGGCCTCGCGGGACCCAGTACTTC CSARDGPRGTQYF . TRBJ2-5 . TRBV20-1
TGTGCCAGCAGTCCTTCAGGGGTTGAACCTAGCACAGATACGCAGTATTTT CASSPSGVEPSTDTQYF . TRBJ2-3 . TRBV27
TGTGCCACCAGCATCCCAACAGGGCTCACTGAAGCTTTCTTT CATSIPTGLTEAFF many TRBJ1-1 . TRBV15
TGTGCCAGCAGCTTAGGGGTTAGGGGGTCCTACGAGCAGTACTTC CASSLGVRGSYEQYF few TRBJ2-7 . TRBV7-9
TGTGCCAGCAGCTCGGGACAGGGTGGAAATACGCAGTATTTT CASSSGQGGNTQYF . TRBJ2-3 TRBD1 TRBV7-8
TGTGCTAGTGGTTTGCGGACAGGGGAGACAGATACGCAGTATTTT CASGLRTGETDTQYF few TRBJ2-3 TRBD1 TRBV12-5
TGCAGTGCTAGAGGTGGGAGGGGAGGAGAGCAGTTCTTC CSARGGRGGEQFF few TRBJ2-1 TRBD2 TRBV20-1
TGTGCCAGCAGCTCGAAAACAAACGCGGGTTCTGTGGGGGAGCAGTACTTC CASSSKTNAGSVGEQYF . TRBJ2-7 . TRBV5-4
TGTGCCAGCAGCAAACTAGCGGAAGCCCCCTACGAGCAGTACTTC CASSKLAEAPYEQYF many TRBJ2-7 TRBD2 TRBV9
TGTGCCAGCAGTTACGCAACAGGGGCGAGTACTGAGACCCAGTACTTC CASSYATGASTETQYF . TRBJ2-5 TRBD1 TRBV6-2/TRBV6-3
TGCAGTGGACAACAGGGGGCGGGGGAGACCCAGTCCTTC CSGQQGAGETQSF . TRBJ2-5 TRBD1 TRBV20-1